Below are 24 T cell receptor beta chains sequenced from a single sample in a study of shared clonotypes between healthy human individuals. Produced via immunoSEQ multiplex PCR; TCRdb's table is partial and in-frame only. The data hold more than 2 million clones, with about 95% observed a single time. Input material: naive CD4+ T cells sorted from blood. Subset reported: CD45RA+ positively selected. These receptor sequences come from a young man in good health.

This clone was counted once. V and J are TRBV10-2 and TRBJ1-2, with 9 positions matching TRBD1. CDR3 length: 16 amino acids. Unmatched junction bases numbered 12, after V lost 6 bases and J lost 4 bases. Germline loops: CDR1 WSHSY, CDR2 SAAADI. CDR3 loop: CASRTGGTGLFYGYTF. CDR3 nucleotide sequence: TGCGCCAGCAGGACGGGAGGGACAGGGCTTTTCTATGGCTACACCTTC.

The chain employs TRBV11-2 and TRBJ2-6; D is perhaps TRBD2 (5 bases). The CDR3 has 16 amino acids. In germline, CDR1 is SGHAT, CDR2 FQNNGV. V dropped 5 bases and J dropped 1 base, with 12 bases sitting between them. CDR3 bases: TGTGCCAGCAGCCACTTTACGGGGTCTGGGGCCAACGTCCTGACTTTC. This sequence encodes CASSHFTGSGANVLTF.

The CDR3 reads CASSQRISPLSSSYEQYF. The DNA for the CDR3 is TGTGCCAGCAGCCAGAGAATTTCCCCATTGTCCAGCTCCTACGAGCAGTACTTC. The V gene is TRBV11-2, the J gene TRBJ2-7; D gene uncertain. CDR3 length: 18 amino acids. V was clipped by 5 bases and J by 0 bases, with 23 bases between them. Germline V gene sequence: CDR1 SGHAT, CDR2 FQNNGV.

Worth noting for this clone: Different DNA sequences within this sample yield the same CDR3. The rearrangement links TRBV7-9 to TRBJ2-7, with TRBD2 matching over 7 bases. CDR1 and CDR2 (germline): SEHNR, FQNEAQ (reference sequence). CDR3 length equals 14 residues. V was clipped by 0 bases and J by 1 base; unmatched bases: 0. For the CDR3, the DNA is TGTGCCAGCAGCTTAGCGCGGGGGTCCTACGAGCAGTACTTC. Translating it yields CASSLARGSYEQYF. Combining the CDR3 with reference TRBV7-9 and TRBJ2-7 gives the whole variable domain DTGVSQNPRHKITKRGQNVTFRCDPISEHNRLYWYRQTLGQGPEFLTYFQNEAQLEKSRLLSDRFSAERPKGSFSTLEIQRTEQGDSAMYLCASSLARGSYEQYFGPGTRLTVT.

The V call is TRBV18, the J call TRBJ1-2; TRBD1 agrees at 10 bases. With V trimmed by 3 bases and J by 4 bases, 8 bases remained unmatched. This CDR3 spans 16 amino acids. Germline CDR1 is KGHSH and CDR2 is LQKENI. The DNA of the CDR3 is TGTGCCAGCTCACCGCTTGGACAGGGGGAACTCTATGGCTACACCTTC. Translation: CASSPLGQGELYGYTF.

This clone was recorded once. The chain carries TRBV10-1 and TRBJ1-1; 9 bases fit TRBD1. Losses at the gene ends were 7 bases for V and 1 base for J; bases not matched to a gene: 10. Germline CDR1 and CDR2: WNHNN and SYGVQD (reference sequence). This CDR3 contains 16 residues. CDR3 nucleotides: TGCGCCAGCACACAAGTCGACAGGGGGGAGAACACTGAAGCTTTCTTT. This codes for CASTQVDRGENTEAFF.

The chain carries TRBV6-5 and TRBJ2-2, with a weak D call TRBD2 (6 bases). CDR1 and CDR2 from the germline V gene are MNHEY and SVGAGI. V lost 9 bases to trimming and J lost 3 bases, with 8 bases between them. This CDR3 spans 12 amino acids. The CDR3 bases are TGTGCCAGTCGGGGGTACACCGGGGAGCTGTTTTTT. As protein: CASRGYTGELFF.

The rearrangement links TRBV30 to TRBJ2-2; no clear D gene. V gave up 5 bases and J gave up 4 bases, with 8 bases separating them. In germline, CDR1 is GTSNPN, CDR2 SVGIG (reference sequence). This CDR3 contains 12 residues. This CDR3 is CAWGLGTGELFF. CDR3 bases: TGTGCCTGGGGCCTCGGCACCGGGGAGCTGTTTTTT. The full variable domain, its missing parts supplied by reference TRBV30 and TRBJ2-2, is SQTIHQWPATLVQPVGSPLSLECTVEGTSNPNLYWYRQAAGRGLQLLFYSVGIGQISSEVPQNLSASRPQDRQFILSSKKLLLSDSGFYLCAWGLGTGELFFGEGSRLTVL.

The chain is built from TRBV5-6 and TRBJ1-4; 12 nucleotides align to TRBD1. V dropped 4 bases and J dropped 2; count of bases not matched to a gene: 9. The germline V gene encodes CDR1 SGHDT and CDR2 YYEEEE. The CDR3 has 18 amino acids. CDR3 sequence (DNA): TGTGCCAGCAGCGGCTACGGGACAGGGGGCCCCACTAATGAAAAACTGTTTTTT. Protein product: CASSGYGTGGPTNEKLFF. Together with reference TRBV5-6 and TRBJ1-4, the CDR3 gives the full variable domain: DAGVTQSPTHLIKTRGQQVTLRCSPKSGHDTVSWYQQALGQGPQFIFQYYEEEERQRGNFPDRFSGHQFPNYSSELNVNALLLGDSALYLCASSGYGTGGPTNEKLFFGSGTQLSVL.

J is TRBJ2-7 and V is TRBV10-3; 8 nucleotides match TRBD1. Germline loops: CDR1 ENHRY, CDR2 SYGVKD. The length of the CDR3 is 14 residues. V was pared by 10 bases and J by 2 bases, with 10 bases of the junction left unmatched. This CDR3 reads CATGTGQGPYEQYF. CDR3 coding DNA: TGTGCCACCGGGACTGGACAGGGCCCCTACGAGCAGTACTTC.

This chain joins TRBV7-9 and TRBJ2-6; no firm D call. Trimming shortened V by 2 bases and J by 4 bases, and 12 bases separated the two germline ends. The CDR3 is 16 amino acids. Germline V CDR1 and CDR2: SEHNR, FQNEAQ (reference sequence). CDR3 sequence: CASSLYGVSGANVLTF. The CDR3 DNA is TGTGCCAGCAGCTTATATGGGGTTTCGGGGGCCAACGTCCTGACTTTC.

In nucleotides, the CDR3 is TGTGCCAGCAGCTTAACCTATAGCAGGGGGCAAACCGGGGAGCTGTTTTTT. Translation: CASSLTYSRGQTGELFF. The rearrangement links TRBV7-3 to TRBJ2-2; 8 bases map to TRBD1. Trimming took 0 bases from V and 5 from J; bases not matched to a gene: 8. CDR3 length equals 17 residues. Germline V gene data show CDR1 as SGHTA and CDR2 as FQGTGA.

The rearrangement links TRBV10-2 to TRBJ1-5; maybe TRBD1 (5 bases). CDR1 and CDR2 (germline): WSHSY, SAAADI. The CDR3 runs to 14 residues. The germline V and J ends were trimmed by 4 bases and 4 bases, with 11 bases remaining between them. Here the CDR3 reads CASSAKGPNQPQHF. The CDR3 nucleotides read TGCGCCAGCAGTGCCAAGGGGCCAAATCAGCCCCAGCATTTT.

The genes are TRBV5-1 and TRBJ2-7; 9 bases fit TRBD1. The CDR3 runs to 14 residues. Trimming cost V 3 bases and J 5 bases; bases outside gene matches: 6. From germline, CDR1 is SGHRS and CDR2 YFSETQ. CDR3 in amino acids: CASSWDRVDNEQYF. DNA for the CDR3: TGCGCCAGCAGCTGGGACAGGGTGGATAACGAGCAGTACTTC. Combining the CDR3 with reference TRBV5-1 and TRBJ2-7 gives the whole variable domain KAGVTQTPRYLIKTRGQQVTLSCSPISGHRSVSWYQQTPGQGLQFLFEYFSETQRNKGNFPGRFSGRQFSNSRSEMNVSTLELGDSALYLCASSWDRVDNEQYFGPGTRLTVT.

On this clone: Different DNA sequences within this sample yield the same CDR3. The CDR3 DNA reads TGTGCCAGCAGTCGGGTGAACACTGAAGCTTTCTTT. Its protein is CASSRVNTEAFF. J is TRBJ1-1 and V is TRBV6-1; D call uncertain. V was clipped by 5 bases and J by 0 bases, with 4 bases between them. This CDR3 has 12 residues. Germline CDR1 and CDR2: MNHNS and SASEGT.

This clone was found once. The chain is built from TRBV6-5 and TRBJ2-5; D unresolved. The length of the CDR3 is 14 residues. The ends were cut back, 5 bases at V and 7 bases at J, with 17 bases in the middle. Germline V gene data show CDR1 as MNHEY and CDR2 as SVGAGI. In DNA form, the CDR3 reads TGTGCCAGCAGTGGAGATCTCCCGCCAGCGACCCAGTACTTC. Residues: CASSGDLPPATQYF.

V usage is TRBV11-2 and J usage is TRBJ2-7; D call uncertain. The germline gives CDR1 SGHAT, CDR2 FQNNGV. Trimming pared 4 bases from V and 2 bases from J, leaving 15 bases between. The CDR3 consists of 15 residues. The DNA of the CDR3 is TGTGCCAGCAGCTCCGCTCGTACTGGCACCTACGAGCAGTACTTC. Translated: CASSSARTGTYEQYF.

DNA for the CDR3: TGTGCCAGCAGCTTAGCTTTGTGGAACAAGGAGACCCAGTACTTC. This translates into CASSLALWNKETQYF. This chain links TRBV7-9 with TRBJ2-5, with D unclear. Trimming removed 0 bases at V and 5 bases at J, with 13 bases between. The CDR3 has 15 amino acids. CDR1 is SEHNR, CDR2 FQNEAQ, per germline (reference sequence).

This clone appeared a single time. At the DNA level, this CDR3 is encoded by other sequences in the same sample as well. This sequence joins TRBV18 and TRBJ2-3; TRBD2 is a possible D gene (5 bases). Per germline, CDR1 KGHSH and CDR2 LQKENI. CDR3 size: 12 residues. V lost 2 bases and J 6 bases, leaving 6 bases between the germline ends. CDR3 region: CASSPGGDTQYF. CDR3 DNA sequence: TGTGCCAGCTCACCAGGCGGGGATACGCAGTATTTT.

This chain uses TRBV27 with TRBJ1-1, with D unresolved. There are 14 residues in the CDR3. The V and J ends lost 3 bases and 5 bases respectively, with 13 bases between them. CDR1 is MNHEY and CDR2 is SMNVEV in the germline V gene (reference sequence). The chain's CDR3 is CASSFVPRETEAFF. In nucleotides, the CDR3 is TGTGCCAGCAGTTTCGTCCCCCGGGAAACTGAAGCTTTCTTT.

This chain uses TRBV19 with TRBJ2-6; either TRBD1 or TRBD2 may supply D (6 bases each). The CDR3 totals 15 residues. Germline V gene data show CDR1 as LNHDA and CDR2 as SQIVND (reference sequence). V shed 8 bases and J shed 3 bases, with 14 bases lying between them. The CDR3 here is CASGIGGRGANVLTF. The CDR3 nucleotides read TGTGCCAGTGGCATAGGGGGGCGTGGGGCCAACGTCCTGACTTTC. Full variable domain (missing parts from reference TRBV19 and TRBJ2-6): DGGITQSPKYLFRKEGQNVTLSCEQNLNHDAMYWYRQDPGQGLRLIYYSQIVNDFQKGDIAEGYSVSREKKESFPLTVTSAQKNPTAFYLCASGIGGRGANVLTFGAGSRLTVL.

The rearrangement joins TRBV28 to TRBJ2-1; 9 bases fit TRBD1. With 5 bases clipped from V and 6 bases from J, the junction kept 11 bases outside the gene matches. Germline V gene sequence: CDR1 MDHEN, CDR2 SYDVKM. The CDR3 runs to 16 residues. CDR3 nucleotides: TGTGCCAGCAGTCGGCCGGGACAGGGAGTGGGCAATGAGCAGTTCTTC. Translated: CASSRPGQGVGNEQFF. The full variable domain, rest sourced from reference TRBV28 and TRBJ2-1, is DVKVTQSSRYLVKRTGEKVFLECVQDMDHENMFWYRQDPGLGLRLIYFSYDVKMKEKGDIPEGYSVSREKKERFSLILESASTNQTSMYLCASSRPGQGVGNEQFFGPGTRLTVL.

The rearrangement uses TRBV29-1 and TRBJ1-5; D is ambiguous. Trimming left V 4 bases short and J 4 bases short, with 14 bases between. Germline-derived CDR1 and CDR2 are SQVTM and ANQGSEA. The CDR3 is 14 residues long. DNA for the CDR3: TGCAGCGTTGGCGGGGAGAGTTGGAATCAGCCCCAGCATTTT. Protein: CSVGGESWNQPQHF.

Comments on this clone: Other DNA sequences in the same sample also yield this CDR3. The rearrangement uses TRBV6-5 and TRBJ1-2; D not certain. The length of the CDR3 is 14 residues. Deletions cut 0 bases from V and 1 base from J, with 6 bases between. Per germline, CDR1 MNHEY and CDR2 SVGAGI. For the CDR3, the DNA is TGTGCCAGCAGTTACTCGATCAGTAACTATGGCTACACCTTC. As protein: CASSYSISNYGYTF.